A selection of T cell receptor beta chains follows, all from one sample in a study of response to subunit inactivated influenza vaccine. Each CDR3 protein is one row after TCRdb ran MiXCR on the RT-PCR reads. This table has some 600,000 distinct CDR3 sequences, 14% appearing once. Sequences were derived from PBMCs from blood, sampled 14 days before vaccination. The source of these receptors is a middle-aged man who received an inactivated influenza vaccine. The CDR3 runs from the conserved cysteine through the conserved F or W. Fields, in order: clone size, V gene, D gene, CDR3 length, J gene, CDR3 protein, CDR3 DNA. The D gene is left open where the match is weak. A row's size may be missing; if present it is once, few, many or a size class.

clone size: few
V gene: TRBV4-2
D gene: TRBD1
CDR3 length: 15
J gene: TRBJ1-5
CDR3 protein: CASSQETGGSQPQHF
CDR3 DNA: TGTGCCAGCAGCCAAGAGACAGGGGGCAGTCAGCCCCAGCATTTT

clone size: few
V gene: TRBV20-1
D gene: -
CDR3 length: 12
J gene: TRBJ2-5
CDR3 protein: CSARKGLETQYF
CDR3 DNA: TGCAGTGCCCGGAAGGGGTTAGAGACCCAGTACTTC

clone size: -
V gene: TRBV28
D gene: -
CDR3 length: 17
J gene: TRBJ2-5
CDR3 protein: CASSEYKFGGRGETQYF
CDR3 DNA: TGTGCCAGCAGTGAATACAAATTTGGGGGTCGCGGAGAGACCCAGTACTTC

clone size: -
V gene: TRBV30
D gene: TRBD1
CDR3 length: 14
J gene: TRBJ1-1
CDR3 protein: CASTISGGGDVAFF
CDR3 DNA: TGTGCCTCTACCATTTCAGGGGGCGGGGACGTAGCTTTCTTT

clone size: -
V gene: TRBV15
D gene: TRBD2
CDR3 length: 14
J gene: TRBJ2-2
CDR3 protein: CATSTSGNTGELFF
CDR3 DNA: TGTGCCACCAGCACTAGCGGGAACACCGGGGAGCTGTTTTTT

clone size: -
V gene: TRBV6-1
D gene: TRBD2
CDR3 length: 17
J gene: TRBJ2-5
CDR3 protein: CASSRLAGGQYQETQYF
CDR3 DNA: TGTGCCAGCAGTCGACTAGCGGGGGGCCAGTACCAAGAGACCCAGTACTTC

clone size: -
V gene: TRBV27
D gene: -
CDR3 length: 14
J gene: TRBJ2-7
CDR3 protein: CASSLPRRSYEQYF
CDR3 DNA: TGTGCCAGCAGTTTACCGAGGAGATCCTACGAGCAGTACTTC

clone size: -
V gene: TRBV7-9
D gene: -
CDR3 length: 15
J gene: TRBJ2-3
CDR3 protein: CASSSQGINTDTQYF
CDR3 DNA: TGTGCCAGCAGCTCTCAGGGAATTAACACAGATACGCAGTATTTT

clone size: -
V gene: TRBV6-2/TRBV6-3
D gene: -
CDR3 length: 16
J gene: TRBJ2-2
CDR3 protein: CASSYSWHSGAGELFF
CDR3 DNA: TGTGCCAGCAGTTACAGTTGGCATTCAGGCGCCGGGGAGCTGTTTTTT

clone size: many
V gene: TRBV7-7
D gene: -
CDR3 length: 15
J gene: TRBJ1-4
CDR3 protein: CASSLAAGPNEKLFF
CDR3 DNA: TGTGCTAGCAGCTTAGCGGCAGGCCCCAATGAAAAACTGTTTTTT

clone size: few
V gene: TRBV29-1
D gene: -
CDR3 length: 11
J gene: TRBJ2-1
CDR3 protein: CSVDRLNEQFF
CDR3 DNA: TGCAGCGTCGACAGGTTGAATGAGCAGTTCTTC

clone size: -
V gene: TRBV6-5
D gene: -
CDR3 length: 15
J gene: TRBJ1-2
CDR3 protein: CASSYSGGSPFGYTF
CDR3 DNA: TGTGCCAGCAGTTACTCGGGGGGGTCTCCCTTCGGCTACACCTTC